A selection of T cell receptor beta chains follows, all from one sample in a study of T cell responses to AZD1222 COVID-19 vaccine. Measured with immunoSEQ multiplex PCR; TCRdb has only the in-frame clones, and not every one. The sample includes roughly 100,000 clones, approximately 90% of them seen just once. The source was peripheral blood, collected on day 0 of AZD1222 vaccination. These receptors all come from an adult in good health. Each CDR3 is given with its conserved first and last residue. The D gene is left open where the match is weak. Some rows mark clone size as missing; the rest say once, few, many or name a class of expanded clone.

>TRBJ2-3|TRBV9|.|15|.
TGTGCCAGCAGCGCATTGACTAGTTCATATGATACGCAGTATTTT
CASSALTSSYDTQYF
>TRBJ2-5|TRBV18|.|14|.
TGTGCCAGCTCACCACCGGTGAGTCGGGAGACCCAGTACTTC
CASSPPVSRETQYF
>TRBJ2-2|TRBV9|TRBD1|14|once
TGTGCCAGCAGCGTGGCAGGGGGTAACGGGGAGCTGTTTTTT
CASSVAGGNGELFF
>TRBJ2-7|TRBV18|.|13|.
TGTGCCAGCTCACCCCTCGAAGCGTTCGAGCAGTACTTC
CASSPLEAFEQYF
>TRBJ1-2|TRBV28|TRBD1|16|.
TGTGCCAGCAGTCTAGCCGCCCCCGGGACAGGGTATGGCTACACCTTC
CASSLAAPGTGYGYTF
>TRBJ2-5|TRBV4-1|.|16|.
TGCGCCAGCAGCCAAACCGAGCGAACAGACCAAGAGACCCAGTACTTC
CASSQTERTDQETQYF
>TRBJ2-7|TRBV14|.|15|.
TGTGCCAGCAGCCACTACGGGACGGGTACCTACGAGCAGTACTTC
CASSHYGTGTYEQYF
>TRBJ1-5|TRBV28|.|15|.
TGTGCCAGCCGGACGGGTAGGAGCCAAAATCAGCCCCAGCATTTT
CASRTGRSQNQPQHF
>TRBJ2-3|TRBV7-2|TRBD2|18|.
TGTGCCAGCAGCTTAGGTCGAGCGGGAGGTAGGATATCGGATACGCAGTATTTT
CASSLGRAGGRISDTQYF
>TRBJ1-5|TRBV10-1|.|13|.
TGCGCCAGCAGTGACGGGGGCAATCAGCCCCAGCATTTT
CASSDGGNQPQHF
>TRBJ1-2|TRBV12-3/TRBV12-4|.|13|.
TGTGCCAGCAGTTTATCCGTTGGGTATGGCTACACCTTC
CASSLSVGYGYTF
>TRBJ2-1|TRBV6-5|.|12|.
TGTGCCAGCAGTCCCGGCGGGGGCTCGCAGTTCTTC
CASSPGGGSQFF
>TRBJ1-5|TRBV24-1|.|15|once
TGTGCCACCAGTGATCCCCGGGACACAAATCAGCCCCAGCATTTT
CATSDPRDTNQPQHF
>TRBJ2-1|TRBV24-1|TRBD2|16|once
TGTGCCACCAGTGATTTCACTAGCGGGACGTACAATGAGCAGTTCTTC
CATSDFTSGTYNEQFF
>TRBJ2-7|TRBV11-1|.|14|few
TGTGCCAGCACTTCCGGTCTGCTAGGGAACGAGCAGTACTTC
CASTSGLLGNEQYF
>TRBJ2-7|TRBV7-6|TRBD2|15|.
TGTGCCAGCAGCACTAATAGCGGGAACCCCTACGAGCAGTACTTC
CASSTNSGNPYEQYF
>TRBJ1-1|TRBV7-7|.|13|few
TGTGCCAGCAGCTTACGGGGGCGGCCTGAAGCTTTCTTT
CASSLRGRPEAFF
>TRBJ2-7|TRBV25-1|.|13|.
TGTGCCAGCAGTGAGGGACTCCCCTACGAGCAGTACTTC
CASSEGLPYEQYF
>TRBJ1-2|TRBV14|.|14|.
TGTGCCAGCAGCCCCGGACAGAACCTCGATGGCTACACCTTC
CASSPGQNLDGYTF
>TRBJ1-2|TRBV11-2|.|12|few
TGTGCCAGCCAGGGGTGGACCTATGGCTACACCTTC
CASQGWTYGYTF
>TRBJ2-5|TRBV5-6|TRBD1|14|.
TGTGCCAGCAGCTTGCCCGACAGGGGAGAGACCCAGTACTTC
CASSLPDRGETQYF
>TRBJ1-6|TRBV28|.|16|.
TGTGCCAGCAGTTTAAGGGGAGGGTCCTATAATTCACCCCTCCACTTT
CASSLRGGSYNSPLHF
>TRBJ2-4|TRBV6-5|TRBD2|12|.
TGTGCCGTACGGACTAGCGGGGGCATTCAGTACTTC
CAVRTSGGIQYF
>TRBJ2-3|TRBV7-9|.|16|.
TGTGCCAGCAGCTCGGGACGGCTTACTAGCACAGATACGCAGTATTTT
CASSSGRLTSTDTQYF
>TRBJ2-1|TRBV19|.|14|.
TGTGCCAGTAGTATAGATCCGGGGCCCAATGAGCAGTTCTTC
CASSIDPGPNEQFF
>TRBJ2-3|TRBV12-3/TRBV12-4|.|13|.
TGTGCCAGCAGGGACACCGCGGGAGATACGCAGTATTTT
CASRDTAGDTQYF
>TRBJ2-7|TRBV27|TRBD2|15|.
TGTGCCAGCAGTCCCGCCGGGACTAACGACTACGAGCAGTACTTC
CASSPAGTNDYEQYF
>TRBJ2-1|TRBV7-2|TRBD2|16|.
TGTGCCAGCAGCTTCACGACTAGCGGGTCCTACAATGAGCAGTTCTTC
CASSFTTSGSYNEQFF
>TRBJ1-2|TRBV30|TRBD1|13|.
TGTGCCTGGGGCCGGGACAGGGGAGATGGCTACACCTTC
CAWGRDRGDGYTF
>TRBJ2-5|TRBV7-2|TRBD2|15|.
TGTGCCAGCAGCCTCCGAACTAGCGGGAGGGAGACCCAGTACTTC
CASSLRTSGRETQYF